The 23 T cell receptor beta chains below all came from one sample that was sequenced in a study of T cell responses to AZD1222 COVID-19 vaccine listed by TCRdb under 2021. The sample's time point label, in plain terms: baseline before first vaccination. Explained via the paper, the treatment or condition label denotes: meningococcal conjugate vaccine given as trial control. Library method: the immunoSEQ multiplex PCR assay. TCRdb carries this immuneACCESS record with in-frame sequences only. Its versions omit some clonotypes, under half of them owing to an unresolved V gene in the studies checked, with the rest unexplained. The sample table records some 170,000 clones; around 90% of these occur just once. The leading ten clones occupy around 4.5% of the sample. Here the sequenced sample was peripheral blood, taken on day 0 of MenACWY control vaccination. These receptors originate from an adult in good health.

This clone was recorded only once. The gene calls are TRBV14 and TRBJ2-2; 10 positions agree with TRBD1. The CDR3 spans 15 residues. After removal of 5 bases from V and 4 bases from J, the junction contained 4 bases not matched to a gene. CDR1 is SGHDN, CDR2 FVKESK, per germline. The CDR3 nucleotides read TGTGCCAGCAGCTCCGGACAGGGGGTCACCGGGGAGCTGTTTTTT. This codes for CASSSGQGVTGELFF.

J is TRBJ1-1 and V is TRBV30, with unresolved D. V lost 5 bases and J lost 1, with 8 bases in between. Germline lookup yields CDR1 GTSNPN and CDR2 SVGIG (reference sequence). This CDR3 spans 12 amino acids. The CDR3, as DNA: TGTGCCTGGGGGGTGGCGAACACTGAAGCTTTCTTT. It codes for CAWGVANTEAFF.

J is TRBJ1-5 and V is TRBV9; D unclear. Looked up from germline, CDR1 is SGDLS and CDR2 is YYNGEE. Trimming pared 4 bases from V and 2 bases from J, leaving 19 bases between. This CDR3 is built from 17 residues. The CDR3 nucleotides are TGTGCCAGCAGCCGGGGAGGGAGGTTTGGTGGCAATCAGCCCCAGCATTTT. Amino acids: CASSRGGRFGGNQPQHF.

J is TRBJ1-1 and V is TRBV24-1; 7 bases are a match to TRBD1. V was pared by 4 bases and J by 2 bases, with 6 bases of the junction left unmatched. The CDR3 covers 15 residues. The germline gives CDR1 KGHDR, CDR2 SFDVKD. The CDR3 DNA follows: TGTGCCACCAGTGAAGCGACAGGGCCCAACACTGAAGCTTTCTTT. Its translation: CATSEATGPNTEAFF.

The rearrangement links TRBV7-9 to TRBJ1-4; unclear D gene. Trimming pared 7 bases from V and 5 bases from J, leaving 14 bases between. Germline loops: CDR1 SEHNR, CDR2 FQNEAQ (reference sequence). The CDR3 has 14 residues. The CDR3 here is CASTSSSGNEKLFF. Here the CDR3 DNA reads TGTGCCAGCACCTCCTCGTCGGGCAATGAAAAACTGTTTTTT. The full variable domain, completed using reference TRBV7-9 and TRBJ1-4, is DTGVSQNPRHKITKRGQNVTFRCDPISEHNRLYWYRQTLGQGPEFLTYFQNEAQLEKSRLLSDRFSAERPKGSFSTLEIQRTEQGDSAMYLCASTSSSGNEKLFFGSGTQLSVL.

V is TRBV7-8 and J is TRBJ1-4, with 10 bases aligning to TRBD1. Looked up from germline, CDR1 is SGHVS and CDR2 is FQNEAQ. The V segment lost 6 bases and the J segment 0 bases; nucleotides outside the gene matches: 16. The CDR3 has 20 amino acids. In nucleotides, the CDR3 is TGTGCCAGCAGTCGTACGTCGGACAGGGGGTCAAAAGCAACTAATGAAAAACTGTTTTTT. Its protein product is CASSRTSDRGSKATNEKLFF.

About this clone: Other DNA sequences of this sample code for an identical CDR3. The chain combines TRBV10-3 with TRBJ1-2; 8 bases fit TRBD1. Looked up from germline, CDR1 is ENHRY and CDR2 is SYGVKD. Losses at the gene ends were 5 bases for V and 0 bases for J; bases not matched to a gene: 5. The CDR3 totals 15 residues. In DNA, the CDR3 is TGTGCCATCAGTCCAGGACAGGGAGCTAACTATGGCTACACCTTC. Amino acid sequence: CAISPGQGANYGYTF.

The chain has TRBV6-1 and TRBJ1-3; D call uncertain. The CDR3 contains 12 residues. The V gene lost 0 bases and the J gene lost 7 bases, with 4 bases spanning the gap. Germline V gives CDR1 MNHNS, CDR2 SASEGT. The CDR3 DNA reads TGTGCCAGCAGTGAAGCCGGGAACACCATATATTTT. It encodes CASSEAGNTIYF.

This clone came up once. The rearrangement links TRBV28 to TRBJ1-2, with D perhaps matching TRBD1 (5 bases). Trimming cost V 3 bases and J 10 bases, with 9 bases left between them. Germline V gene lookup returns CDR1 MDHEN and CDR2 SYDVKM. This CDR3 spans 11 amino acids. The CDR3 is CASSFFGAYTF. The CDR3 nucleotides read TGTGCCAGCAGTTTTTTTGGGGCCTACACCTTC.

J is TRBJ2-2 and V is TRBV6-2 or TRBV6-3; 10 bases fit TRBD2. V gave up 2 bases and J gave up 3 bases; unmatched junction bases: 6. The germline CDR1 and CDR2 sequences are MNHEY and SVGEGT. The CDR3 runs 17 residues. The CDR3 spells CASSYEAGGPDTGELFF. The DNA for the CDR3 is TGTGCCAGCAGTTACGAAGCGGGAGGGCCGGACACCGGGGAGCTGTTTTTT.

This clone occurred once. The genes are TRBV6-2 or TRBV6-3 and TRBJ2-3; 8 nucleotides line up with TRBD1. Germline assignment: CDR1 MNHEY and CDR2 SVGEGT. V shed 5 bases and J 1 base; nucleotides not matched to a gene: 8. The CDR3 has 16 residues. Written as DNA, the CDR3 is TGTGCCAGCAGTAAACAGGGGGTGGGTGGCACAGATACGCAGTATTTT. Protein: CASSKQGVGGTDTQYF.

In this sample, this clone turned up once. V is TRBV5-1 and J is TRBJ1-4; TRBD1 is a possible D gene (5 bases). V lost 2 bases and J 0 bases, leaving 11 bases between the germline ends. Per the germline V gene, CDR1 is SGHRS and CDR2 is YFSETQ. The length of the CDR3 is 16 residues. The CDR3 protein is CASSLRGGATNEKLFF. The CDR3 DNA reads as TGCGCCAGCAGCTTAAGGGGCGGGGCAACTAATGAAAAACTGTTTTTT.

J is TRBJ2-1 and V is TRBV7-9; 8 bases match TRBD2. CDR3 length: 16 residues. CDR1 is SEHNR and CDR2 is FQNEAQ in the germline V gene (reference sequence). Trimming cost V 2 bases and J 7 bases; bases outside gene matches: 10. The chain's CDR3 is CASSLRREGLRNEQFF. The DNA of the CDR3 is TGTGCCAGCAGCTTAAGACGGGAGGGCCTAAGGAATGAGCAGTTCTTC.

The chain combines TRBV5-1 with TRBJ2-7; D unclear. Germline CDR1 is SGHRS and CDR2 is YFSETQ. This CDR3 is 13 amino acids long. Trimming removed 5 bases at V and 0 bases at J, with 9 bases between. CDR3: CASRLGPSYEQYF. CDR3 in DNA: TGCGCCAGCAGACTGGGTCCCTCCTACGAGCAGTACTTC.

CDR3: CASSGDAYNEQFF. The CDR3 bases are TGTGCCAGTAGCGGGGATGCCTACAATGAGCAGTTCTTC. The chain is built from TRBV19 and TRBJ2-1, with D possibly being TRBD2 (5 bases). The CDR3 has 13 residues. V was clipped by 6 bases and J by 2 bases, with 8 bases between them. CDR1 is LNHDA, CDR2 SQIVND, per germline (reference sequence).

J is TRBJ2-6 and V is TRBV10-1; D is undetermined. Deletions cut 11 bases from V and 2 bases from J, with 19 bases between. The CDR3 is made up of 16 amino acids. CDR1 is WNHNN and CDR2 is SYGVQD in the germline V gene (reference sequence). The DNA for the CDR3 is TGCGCCTCAATCCTCGGACGGACGGCTGGGGCCAACGTCCTGACTTTC. Translation gives CASILGRTAGANVLTF.

The rearrangement links TRBV27 to TRBJ1-5; TRBD1 matches at 10 bases. CDR3 length equals 15 residues. The junction had 5 bases not matched to a gene; V was cut back by 6 bases and J by 3 bases. CDR1 is MNHEY and CDR2 is SMNVEV in the germline V gene (reference sequence). The CDR3 spells CASSGTGVTNQPQHF. The CDR3 DNA follows: TGTGCCAGCAGCGGGACAGGGGTTACCAATCAGCCCCAGCATTTT.

The V and J genes are TRBV19 and TRBJ1-4; D perhaps matches TRBD1 (6 bases). The V end was cut by 4 bases, the J end by 5 bases, with 11 bases between. The CDR3 extends over 14 amino acids. Germline lookup yields CDR1 LNHDA and CDR2 SQIVND (reference sequence). This CDR3 is CASSTFGQNEKLFF. CDR3 sequence (DNA): TGTGCCAGTAGTACATTCGGACAGAATGAAAAACTGTTTTTT.

The chain has TRBV14 and TRBJ2-7; the D is unclear. The CDR3 covers 14 residues. Germline V gene data show CDR1 as SGHDN and CDR2 as FVKESK. Trimming removed 4 bases from V and 7 bases from J, with 17 bases in between. CDR3 DNA: TGTGCCAGCAGCCCTCGTCGACTCGATGATGAGCAGTACTTC. This codes for CASSPRRLDDEQYF.

The chain is built from TRBV3-1 (or the pseudogene TRBV3-2) and TRBJ2-1, with D perhaps matching TRBD2 (6 bases). This CDR3 is built from 15 residues. Trimming stripped 3 bases from V and 9 bases from J, with 18 bases between. CDR1 and CDR2 (germline): LGHDT, YNNKEL (reference sequence). CDR3 DNA sequence: TGTGCCAGCAGCCAGGGGGGACTCCCCGCTCGTGAGCAGTTCTTC. This translates into CASSQGGLPAREQFF.

This sequence joins TRBV5-6 and TRBJ1-2; D is ambiguous. Trimming took off 1 base at V and 5 bases at J, with 12 bases between the two ends. The CDR3 has 14 amino acids. In germline, CDR1 is SGHDT, CDR2 YYEEEE. CDR3 coding DNA: TGTGCCAGCAGCTTGAAAGGGTTGAGTTATGGCTACACCTTC. Amino acid sequence: CASSLKGLSYGYTF. Combining the CDR3 with reference TRBV5-6 and TRBJ1-2 gives the whole variable domain DAGVTQSPTHLIKTRGQQVTLRCSPKSGHDTVSWYQQALGQGPQFIFQYYEEEERQRGNFPDRFSGHQFPNYSSELNVNALLLGDSALYLCASSLKGLSYGYTFGSGTRLTVV.

The chain couples TRBV11-1 to TRBJ2-7; TRBD1 matches at 9 bases. The CDR3 consists of 15 residues. Germline V gene lookup returns CDR1 SGHAT and CDR2 FQDESV (reference sequence). V was clipped by 5 bases and J by 3 bases; unmatched bases: 8. DNA for the CDR3: TGTGCCAGCAGCCTTCTACAGGGGGCCAGCTACGAGCAGTACTTC. It translates to CASSLLQGASYEQYF.

The chain couples TRBV3-1 (or the pseudogene TRBV3-2) to TRBJ2-1, with D perhaps matching TRBD2 (6 bases). Germline CDR1 reads LGHDT; CDR2 reads YNNKEL (reference sequence). The CDR3 runs 15 residues. The V end lost 4 bases, the J end lost 8 bases, and 18 bases lay between the germline ends. The CDR3 reads CASSPRGGIRDEQFF. The DNA for the CDR3 is TGTGCCAGCAGCCCACGAGGCGGGATCCGGGATGAGCAGTTCTTC.